This record concerns one T cell receptor (beta chain) sequence. Its antigen remains unknown. A single record per CDR3 protein comes from TCRdb applying MiXCR to the 5' RACE reads. The profile shows roughly 110,000 distinct CDR3 sequences, 9.5% to 15% of them singletons. This entry belongs to a study of T-cell memory formation after mild COVID-19. Study observations and caveats: Chiefly within CM and EM were the contracting CD4+ clones; CD8+ ones were within EMRA. Several responding clones turned up in pre-infection memory, indicating that cross-reactive memory may have taken part. Day 15 to 85 contracting clones showed balanced CD4/CD8; day 15 to 37 expanders favored CD4+.

Trimming stripped 5 bases from V and 2 bases from J, with 9 bases between. CDR3 size: 13 residues. Germline V CDR1 and CDR2: SGHVS, FQNEAQ. Sequenced input: PBMCs or a T cell subset sorted from them (not recorded which). V usage is TRBV7-8 and J usage is TRBJ1-1; D gene ambiguous. This receptor was identified in an adult woman who had mild COVID-19 (a few samples of this study predate the infection). Cell type and time point are not known. CDR3 bases: TGTGCCAGCAGCGTGACGGTCAACACTGAAGCTTTCTTT. Protein product: CASSVTVNTEAFF.